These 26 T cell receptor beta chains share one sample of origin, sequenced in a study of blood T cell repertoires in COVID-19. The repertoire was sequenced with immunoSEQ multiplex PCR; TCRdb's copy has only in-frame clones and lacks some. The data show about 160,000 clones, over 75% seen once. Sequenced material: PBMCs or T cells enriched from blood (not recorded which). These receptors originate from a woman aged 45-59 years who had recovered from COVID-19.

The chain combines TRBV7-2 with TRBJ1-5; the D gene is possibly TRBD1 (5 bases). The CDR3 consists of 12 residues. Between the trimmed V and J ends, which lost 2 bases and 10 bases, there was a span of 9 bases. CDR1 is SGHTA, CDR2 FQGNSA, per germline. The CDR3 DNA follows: TGTGCCAGCAGCTTACCCGGACAACCCCAGCATTTT. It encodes CASSLPGQPQHF. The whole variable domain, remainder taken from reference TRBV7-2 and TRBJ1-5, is GAGVSQSPSNKVTEKGKDVELRCDPISGHTALYWYRQSLGQGLEFLIYFQGNSAPDKSGLPSDRFSAERTGGSVSTLTIQRTQQEDSAVYLCASSLPGQPQHFGDGTRLSIL.

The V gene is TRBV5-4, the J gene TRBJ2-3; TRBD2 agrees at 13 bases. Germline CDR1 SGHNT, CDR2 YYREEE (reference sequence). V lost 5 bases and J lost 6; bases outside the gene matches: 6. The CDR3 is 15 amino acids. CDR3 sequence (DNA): TGTGCCAGCAGAACTAGCGGGGGGGCCGGTGATACGCAGTATTTT. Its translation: CASRTSGGAGDTQYF.

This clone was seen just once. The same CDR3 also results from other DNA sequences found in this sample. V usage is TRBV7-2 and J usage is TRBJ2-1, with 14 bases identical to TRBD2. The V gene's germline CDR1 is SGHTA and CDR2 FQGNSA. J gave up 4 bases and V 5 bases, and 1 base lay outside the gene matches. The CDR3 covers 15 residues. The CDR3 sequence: CASSRTSGGYNEQFF. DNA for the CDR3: TGTGCCAGCAGCAGGACTAGCGGGGGGTACAATGAGCAGTTCTTC.

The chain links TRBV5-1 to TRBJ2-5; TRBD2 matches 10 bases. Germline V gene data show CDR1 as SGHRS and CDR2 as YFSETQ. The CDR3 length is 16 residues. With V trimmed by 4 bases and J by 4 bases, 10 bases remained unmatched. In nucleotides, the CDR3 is TGCGCCAGCAGCCCTACTAGCGGGGTCATCATAGAGACCCAGTACTTC. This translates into CASSPTSGVIIETQYF.

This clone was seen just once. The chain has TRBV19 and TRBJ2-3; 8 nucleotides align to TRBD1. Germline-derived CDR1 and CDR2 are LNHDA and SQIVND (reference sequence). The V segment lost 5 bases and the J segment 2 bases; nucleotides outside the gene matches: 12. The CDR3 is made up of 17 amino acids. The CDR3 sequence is CASSPTNRGSTTDTQYF. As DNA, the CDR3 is TGTGCCAGTAGTCCAACTAACAGGGGGAGCACCACAGATACGCAGTATTTT. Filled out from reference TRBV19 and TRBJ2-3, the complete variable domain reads DGGITQSPKYLFRKEGQNVTLSCEQNLNHDAMYWYRQDPGQGLRLIYYSQIVNDFQKGDIAEGYSVSREKKESFPLTVTSAQKNPTAFYLCASSPTNRGSTTDTQYFGPGTRLTVL.

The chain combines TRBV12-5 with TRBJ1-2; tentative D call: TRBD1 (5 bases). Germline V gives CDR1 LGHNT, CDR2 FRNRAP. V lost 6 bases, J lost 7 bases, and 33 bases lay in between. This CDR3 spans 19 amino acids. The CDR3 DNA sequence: TGTGCTAGTGGGCCCGACGCGCGCCCCGGGGCCGGAGGGCTGAGTGGCTACACCTTC. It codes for CASGPDARPGAGGLSGYTF.

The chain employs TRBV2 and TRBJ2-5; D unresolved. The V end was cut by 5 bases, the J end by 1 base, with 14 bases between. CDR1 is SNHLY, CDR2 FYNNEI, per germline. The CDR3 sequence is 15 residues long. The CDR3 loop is CASSLKVGGQETQYF. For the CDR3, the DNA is TGTGCCAGCAGTCTAAAAGTTGGCGGCCAAGAGACCCAGTACTTC.

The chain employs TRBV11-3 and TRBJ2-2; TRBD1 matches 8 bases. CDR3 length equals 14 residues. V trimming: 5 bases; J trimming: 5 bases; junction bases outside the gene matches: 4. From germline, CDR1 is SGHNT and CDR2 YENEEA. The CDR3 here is CASSARQGTGELFF. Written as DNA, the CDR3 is TGTGCCAGCAGCGCCCGACAGGGGACCGGGGAGCTGTTTTTT.

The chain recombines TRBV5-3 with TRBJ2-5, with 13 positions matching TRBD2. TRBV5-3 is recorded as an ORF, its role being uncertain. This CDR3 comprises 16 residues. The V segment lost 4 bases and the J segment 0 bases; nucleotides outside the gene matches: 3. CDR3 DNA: TGTGCCAGAAGCGCGGGACTAGCGGGGTACCAAGAGACCCAGTACTTC. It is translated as CARSAGLAGYQETQYF.

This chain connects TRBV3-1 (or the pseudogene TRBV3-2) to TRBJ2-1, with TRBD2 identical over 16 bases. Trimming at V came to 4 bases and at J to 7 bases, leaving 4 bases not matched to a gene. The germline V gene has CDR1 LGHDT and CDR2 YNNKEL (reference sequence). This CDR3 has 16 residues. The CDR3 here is CASSPGLAGGTNEQFF. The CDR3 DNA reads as TGTGCCAGCAGCCCGGGACTAGCGGGGGGGACGAATGAGCAGTTCTTC.

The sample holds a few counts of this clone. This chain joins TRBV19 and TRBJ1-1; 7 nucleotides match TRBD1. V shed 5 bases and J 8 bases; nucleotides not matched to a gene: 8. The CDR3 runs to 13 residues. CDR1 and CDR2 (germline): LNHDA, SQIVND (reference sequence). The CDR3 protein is CASSPPGQREAFF. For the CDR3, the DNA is TGTGCCAGTAGTCCGCCGGGACAGCGGGAAGCTTTCTTT.

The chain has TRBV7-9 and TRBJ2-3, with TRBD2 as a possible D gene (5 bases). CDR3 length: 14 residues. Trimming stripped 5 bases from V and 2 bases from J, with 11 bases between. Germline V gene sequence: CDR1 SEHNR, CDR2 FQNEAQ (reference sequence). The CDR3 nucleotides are TGTGCCAGCAGCCTGGACTCCTACACAGATACGCAGTATTTT. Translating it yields CASSLDSYTDTQYF.

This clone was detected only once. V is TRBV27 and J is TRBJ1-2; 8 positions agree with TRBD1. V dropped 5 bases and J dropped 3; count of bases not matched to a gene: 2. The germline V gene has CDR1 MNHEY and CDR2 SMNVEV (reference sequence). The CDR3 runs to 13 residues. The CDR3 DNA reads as TGTGCCAGCAGTCCGGACAGGGACTATGGCTACACCTTC. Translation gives CASSPDRDYGYTF.

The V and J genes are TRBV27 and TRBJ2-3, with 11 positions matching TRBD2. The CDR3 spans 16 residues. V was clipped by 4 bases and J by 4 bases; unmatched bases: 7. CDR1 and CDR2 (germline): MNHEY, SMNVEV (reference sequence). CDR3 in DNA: TGTGCCAGCAGTTCTTTAGCGGGGGGGCAGGCAGATACGCAGTATTTT. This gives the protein CASSSLAGGQADTQYF.

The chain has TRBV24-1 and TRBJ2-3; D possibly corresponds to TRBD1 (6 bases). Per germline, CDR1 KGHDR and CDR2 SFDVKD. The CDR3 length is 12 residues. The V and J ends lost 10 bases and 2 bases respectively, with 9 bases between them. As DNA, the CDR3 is TGTGCCACTCAGGGGATCACAGATACGCAGTATTTT. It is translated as CATQGITDTQYF.

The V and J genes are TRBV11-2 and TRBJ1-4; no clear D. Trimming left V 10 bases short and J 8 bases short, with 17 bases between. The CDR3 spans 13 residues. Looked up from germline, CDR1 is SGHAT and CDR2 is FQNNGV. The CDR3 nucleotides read TGTGCCACTTCCCCGGGCCGCGGGGAAAAACTGTTTTTT. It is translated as CATSPGRGEKLFF.

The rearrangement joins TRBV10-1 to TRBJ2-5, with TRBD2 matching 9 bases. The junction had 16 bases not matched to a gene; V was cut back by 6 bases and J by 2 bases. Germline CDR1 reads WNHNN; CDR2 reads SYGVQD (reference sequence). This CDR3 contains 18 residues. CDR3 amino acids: CASSGWRGGRQSQETQYF. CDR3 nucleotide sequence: TGCGCCAGCAGCGGGTGGCGGGGGGGCCGACAATCACAAGAGACCCAGTACTTC.

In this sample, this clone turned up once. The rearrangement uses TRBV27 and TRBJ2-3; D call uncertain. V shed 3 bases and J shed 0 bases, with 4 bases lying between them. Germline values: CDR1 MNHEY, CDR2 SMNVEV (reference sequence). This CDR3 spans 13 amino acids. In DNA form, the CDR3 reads TGTGCCAGCAGTTTCGGTAGCACAGATACGCAGTATTTT. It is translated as CASSFGSTDTQYF.

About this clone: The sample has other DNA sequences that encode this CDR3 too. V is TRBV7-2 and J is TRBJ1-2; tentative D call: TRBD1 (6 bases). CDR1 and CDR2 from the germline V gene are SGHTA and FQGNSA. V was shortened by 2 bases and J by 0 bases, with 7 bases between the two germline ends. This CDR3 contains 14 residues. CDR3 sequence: CASSLRQANYGYTF. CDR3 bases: TGTGCCAGCAGCTTACGACAGGCTAACTATGGCTACACCTTC.

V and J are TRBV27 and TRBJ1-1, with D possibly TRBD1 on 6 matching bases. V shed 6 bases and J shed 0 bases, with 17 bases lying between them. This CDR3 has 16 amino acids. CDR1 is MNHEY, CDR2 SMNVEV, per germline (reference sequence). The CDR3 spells CASRTRQVAVNTEAFF. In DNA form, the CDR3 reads TGTGCCAGCAGAACTAGACAGGTTGCGGTGAACACTGAAGCTTTCTTT.

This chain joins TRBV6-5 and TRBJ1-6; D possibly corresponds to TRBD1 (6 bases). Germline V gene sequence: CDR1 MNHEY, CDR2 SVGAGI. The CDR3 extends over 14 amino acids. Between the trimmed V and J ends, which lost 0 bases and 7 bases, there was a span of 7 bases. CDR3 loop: CASSYSDSNSPLHF. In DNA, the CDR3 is TGTGCCAGCAGTTACTCGGACAGCAATTCACCCCTCCACTTT.

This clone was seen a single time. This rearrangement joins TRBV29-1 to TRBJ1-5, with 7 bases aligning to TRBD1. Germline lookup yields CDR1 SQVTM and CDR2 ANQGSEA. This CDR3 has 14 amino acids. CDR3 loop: CSEGQPLGNQPQHF. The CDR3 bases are TGCAGTGAGGGACAGCCGTTGGGTAATCAGCCCCAGCATTTT.

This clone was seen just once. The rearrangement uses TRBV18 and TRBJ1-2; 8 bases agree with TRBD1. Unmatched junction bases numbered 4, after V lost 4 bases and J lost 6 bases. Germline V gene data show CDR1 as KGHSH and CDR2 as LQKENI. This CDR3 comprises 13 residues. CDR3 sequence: CASSQGQDNGYTF. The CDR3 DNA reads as TGTGCCAGCTCACAGGGACAGGATAATGGCTACACCTTC.

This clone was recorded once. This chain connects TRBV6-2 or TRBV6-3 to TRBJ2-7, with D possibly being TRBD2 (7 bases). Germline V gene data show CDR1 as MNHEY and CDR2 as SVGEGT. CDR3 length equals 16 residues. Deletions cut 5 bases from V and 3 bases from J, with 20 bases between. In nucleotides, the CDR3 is TGTGCCAGCAGTCGGAACCCCGCGGGGGCAGGCTACGAGCAGTACTTC. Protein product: CASSRNPAGAGYEQYF.

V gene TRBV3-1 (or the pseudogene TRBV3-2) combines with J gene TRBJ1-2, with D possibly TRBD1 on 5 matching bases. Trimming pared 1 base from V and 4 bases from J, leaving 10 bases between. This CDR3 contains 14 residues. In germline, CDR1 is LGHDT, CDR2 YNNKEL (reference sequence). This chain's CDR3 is CASSQGGGGYGYTF. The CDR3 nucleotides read TGTGCCAGCAGCCAAGGGGGGGGAGGCTATGGCTACACCTTC.

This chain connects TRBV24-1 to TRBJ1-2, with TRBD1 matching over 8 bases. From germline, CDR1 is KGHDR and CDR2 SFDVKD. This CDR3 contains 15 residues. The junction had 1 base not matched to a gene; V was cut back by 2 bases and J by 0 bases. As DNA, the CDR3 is TGTGCCACCAGTGATTCGGACAGGGCTAACTATGGCTACACCTTC. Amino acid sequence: CATSDSDRANYGYTF.